This TCR beta chain was documented in a study of identical twins. Study results and caveats: Weaker excess twin sharing was seen among beta out-of-frame sequences.

Germline CDR1 SGHNT, CDR2 YENEEA. The CDR3 loop spans 14 amino acids. Trimming stripped 5 bases from V and 0 bases from J, with 7 bases between. To note about this clonotype: Antigen: not known.

TCRdb called the 5' RACE reads again in MiXCR, with one record for every CDR3 protein. The data contain 200,000 to 250,000 distinct CDR3 sequences, roughly 13% of them singletons. These same data were also listed under a study on yellow fever vaccine responses in identical twins.

The material sequenced was memory (CD45RO+) T cells sorted from blood. The clonotype comes from a woman aged 18-30 years in good health. The chain is built from TRBV11-3 and TRBJ2-2; perhaps TRBD1 as D (5 bases). CDR3 loop: CASSPDTNTGELFF. CDR3 coding DNA: TGTGCCAGCAGCCCGGACACGAACACCGGGGAGCTGTTTTTT.